The subject of this entry is one T cell receptor beta chain. A read error may account for a junction end that differs from germline. Random hexamers were used to reverse transcribe an amount of about 0.45 to 1 ug RNA. Across 54 Vbeta and 13 Jbeta, immunoSEQ multiplex PCR amplified TCR beta CDR3. TCRdb ran MiXCR on the immunoSEQ multiplex PCR reads and lists one entry per CDR3 protein. The sample has about 300,000 distinct CDR3 sequences, around 90% seen once. The data originate from a study of CD8 T cells in Susac syndrome. Germline V gene sequence: CDR1 SGDLS, CDR2 YYNGEE. This CDR3 is 16 amino acids long.

The source of this sequence is a human donor with multiple sclerosis. This chain links TRBV9 with TRBJ2-7; 11 bases line up with TRBD1. Sequenced input: CD4+ T cells from PBMCs. This CDR3 is CASSVDSGTGGYEQYF. DNA for the CDR3: TGTGCCAGCAGTGTAGATTCTGGGACAGGGGGCTACGAGCAGTACTTC.